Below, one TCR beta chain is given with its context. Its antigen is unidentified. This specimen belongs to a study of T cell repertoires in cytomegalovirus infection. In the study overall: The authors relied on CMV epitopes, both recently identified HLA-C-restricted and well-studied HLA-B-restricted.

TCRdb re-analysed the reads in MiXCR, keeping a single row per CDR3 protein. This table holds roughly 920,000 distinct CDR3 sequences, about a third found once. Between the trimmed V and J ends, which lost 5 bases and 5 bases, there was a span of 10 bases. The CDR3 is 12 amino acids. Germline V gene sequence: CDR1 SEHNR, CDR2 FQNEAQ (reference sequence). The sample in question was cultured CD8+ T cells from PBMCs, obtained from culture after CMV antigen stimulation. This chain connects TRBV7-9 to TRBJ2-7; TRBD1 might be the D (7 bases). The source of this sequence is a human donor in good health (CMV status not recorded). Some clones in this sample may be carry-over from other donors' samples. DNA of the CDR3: TGTGCCAGCAGCGACAGGGAGGACGAGCAGTACGTC. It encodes CASSDREDEQYV.